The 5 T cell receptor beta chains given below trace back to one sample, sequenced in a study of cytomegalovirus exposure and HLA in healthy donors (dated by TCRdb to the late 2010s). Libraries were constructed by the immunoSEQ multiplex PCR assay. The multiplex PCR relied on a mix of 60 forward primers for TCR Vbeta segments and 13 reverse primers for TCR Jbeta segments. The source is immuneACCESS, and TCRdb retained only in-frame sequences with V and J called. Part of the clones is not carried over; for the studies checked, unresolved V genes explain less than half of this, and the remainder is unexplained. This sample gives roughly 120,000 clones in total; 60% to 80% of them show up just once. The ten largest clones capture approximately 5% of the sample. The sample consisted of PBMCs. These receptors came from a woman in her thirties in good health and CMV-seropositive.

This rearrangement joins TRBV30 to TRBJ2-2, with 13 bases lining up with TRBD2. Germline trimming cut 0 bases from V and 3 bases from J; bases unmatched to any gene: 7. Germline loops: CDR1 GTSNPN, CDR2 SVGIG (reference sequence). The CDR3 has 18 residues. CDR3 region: CAWSVSRTSGSYTGELFF. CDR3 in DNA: TGTGCCTGGAGTGTCTCCCGGACTAGCGGGAGTTACACCGGGGAGCTGTTTTTT.

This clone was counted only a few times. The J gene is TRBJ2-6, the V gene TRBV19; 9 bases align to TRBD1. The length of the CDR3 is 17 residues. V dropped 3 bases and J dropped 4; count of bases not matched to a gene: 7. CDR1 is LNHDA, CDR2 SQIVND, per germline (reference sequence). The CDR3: CASSMLGQGAGANVLTF. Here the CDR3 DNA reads TGTGCCAGTAGTATGTTGGGACAGGGCGCCGGGGCCAACGTCCTGACTTTC.

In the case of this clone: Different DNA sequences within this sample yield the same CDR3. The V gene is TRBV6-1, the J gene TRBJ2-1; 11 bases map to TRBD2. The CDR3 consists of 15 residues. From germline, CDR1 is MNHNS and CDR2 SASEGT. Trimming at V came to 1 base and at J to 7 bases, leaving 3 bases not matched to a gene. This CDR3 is CASSEEIAGGNEQFF. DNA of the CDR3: TGTGCCAGCAGTGAAGAAATAGCGGGAGGGAATGAGCAGTTCTTC.

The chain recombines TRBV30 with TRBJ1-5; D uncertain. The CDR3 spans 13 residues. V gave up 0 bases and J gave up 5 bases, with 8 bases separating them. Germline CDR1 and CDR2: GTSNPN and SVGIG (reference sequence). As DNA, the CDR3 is TGTGCCTGGAGTGTACTGGAGGATCAGCCCCAGCATTTT. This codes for CAWSVLEDQPQHF.

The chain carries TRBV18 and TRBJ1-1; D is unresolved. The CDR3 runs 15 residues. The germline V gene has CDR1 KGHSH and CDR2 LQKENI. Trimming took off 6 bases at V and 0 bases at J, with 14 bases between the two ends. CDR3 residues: CASSNTQRLNTEAFF. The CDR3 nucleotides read TGTGCCAGCTCCAACACACAGAGACTGAACACTGAAGCTTTCTTT.